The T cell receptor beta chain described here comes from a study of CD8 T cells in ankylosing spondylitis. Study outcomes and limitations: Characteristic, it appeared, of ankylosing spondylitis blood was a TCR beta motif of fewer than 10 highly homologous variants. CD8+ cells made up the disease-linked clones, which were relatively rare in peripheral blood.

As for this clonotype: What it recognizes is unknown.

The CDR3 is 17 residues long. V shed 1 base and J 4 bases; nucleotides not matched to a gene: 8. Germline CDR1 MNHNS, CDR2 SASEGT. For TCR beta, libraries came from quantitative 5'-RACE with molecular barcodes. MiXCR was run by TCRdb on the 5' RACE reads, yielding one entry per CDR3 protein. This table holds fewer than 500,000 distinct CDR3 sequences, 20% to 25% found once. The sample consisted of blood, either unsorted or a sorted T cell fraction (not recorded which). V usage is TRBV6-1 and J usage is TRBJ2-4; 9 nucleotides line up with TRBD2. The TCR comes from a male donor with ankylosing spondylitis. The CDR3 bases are TGTGCCAGCAGTGAAGGGGGGGCTAGCGGGAAAAAAAACATTCAGTACTTC. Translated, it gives CASSEGGASGKKNIQYF.